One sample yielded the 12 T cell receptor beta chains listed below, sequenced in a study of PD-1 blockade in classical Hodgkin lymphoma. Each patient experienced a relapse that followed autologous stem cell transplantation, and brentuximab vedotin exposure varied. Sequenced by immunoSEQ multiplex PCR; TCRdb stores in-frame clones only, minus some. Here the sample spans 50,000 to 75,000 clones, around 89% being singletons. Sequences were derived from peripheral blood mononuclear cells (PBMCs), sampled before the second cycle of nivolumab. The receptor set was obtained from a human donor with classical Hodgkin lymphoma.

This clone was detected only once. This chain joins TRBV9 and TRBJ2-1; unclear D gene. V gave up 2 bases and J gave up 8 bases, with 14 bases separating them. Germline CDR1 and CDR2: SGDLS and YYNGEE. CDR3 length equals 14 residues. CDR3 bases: TGTGCCAGCAGCGTGATGCTCGGGCCCGATGAGCAGTTCTTC. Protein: CASSVMLGPDEQFF.

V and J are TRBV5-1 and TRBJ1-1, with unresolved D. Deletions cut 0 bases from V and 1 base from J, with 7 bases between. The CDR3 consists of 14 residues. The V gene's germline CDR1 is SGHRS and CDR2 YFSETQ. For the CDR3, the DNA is TGCGCCAGCAGCTTGGGGGCAGCGAACACTGAAGCTTTCTTT. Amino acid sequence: CASSLGAANTEAFF. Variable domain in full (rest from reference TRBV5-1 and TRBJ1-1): KAGVTQTPRYLIKTRGQQVTLSCSPISGHRSVSWYQQTPGQGLQFLFEYFSETQRNKGNFPGRFSGRQFSNSRSEMNVSTLELGDSALYLCASSLGAANTEAFFGQGTRLTVV.

CDR3 region: CASMSLNQPQHF. The CDR3 DNA is TGTGCCAGCATGAGTCTAAATCAGCCCCAGCATTTT. V and J are TRBV28 and TRBJ1-5, with D unresolved. CDR1 and CDR2 (germline): MDHEN, SYDVKM. V was trimmed by 7 bases and J by 4 bases, leaving 8 bases between them. This CDR3 region has 12 residues.

DNA of the CDR3: TGCGCCAGCAGCTTGGAAGGATCCGGCTATGGCTACACCTTC. Protein: CASSLEGSGYGYTF. This chain joins TRBV5-1 and TRBJ1-2; D gene ambiguous. CDR1 and CDR2 from the germline V gene are SGHRS and YFSETQ. Trimming removed 0 bases from V and 4 bases from J, with 10 bases in between. This CDR3 has 14 amino acids.

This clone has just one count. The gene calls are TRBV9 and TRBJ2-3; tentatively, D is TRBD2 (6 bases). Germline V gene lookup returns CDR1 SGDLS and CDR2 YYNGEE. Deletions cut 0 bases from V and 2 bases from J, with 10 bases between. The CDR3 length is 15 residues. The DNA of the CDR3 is TGTGCCAGCAGCGTAGGGGCGGGACCCACAGATACGCAGTATTTT. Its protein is CASSVGAGPTDTQYF.

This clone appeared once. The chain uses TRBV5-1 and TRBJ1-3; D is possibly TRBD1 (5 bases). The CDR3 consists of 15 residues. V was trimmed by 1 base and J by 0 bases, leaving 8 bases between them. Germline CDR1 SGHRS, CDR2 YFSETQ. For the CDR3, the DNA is TGCGCCAGCAGCTTGAGAGGGGACTCTGGAAACACCATATATTTT. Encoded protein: CASSLRGDSGNTIYF.

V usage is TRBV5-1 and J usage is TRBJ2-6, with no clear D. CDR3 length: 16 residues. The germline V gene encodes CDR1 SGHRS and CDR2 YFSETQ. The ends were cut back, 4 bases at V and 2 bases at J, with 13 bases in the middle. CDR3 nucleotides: TGCGCCAGCAGCCTCTTCGTTTTGGCTGGGGCCAACGTCCTGACTTTC. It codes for CASSLFVLAGANVLTF.

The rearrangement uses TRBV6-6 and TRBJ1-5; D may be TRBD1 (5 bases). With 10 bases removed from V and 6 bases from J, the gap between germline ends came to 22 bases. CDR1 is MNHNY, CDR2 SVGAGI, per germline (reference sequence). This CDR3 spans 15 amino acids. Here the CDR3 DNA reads TGTGCCACCAGATCCGGGACCTCTCCATCTCAGCCCCAGCATTTT. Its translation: CATRSGTSPSQPQHF.

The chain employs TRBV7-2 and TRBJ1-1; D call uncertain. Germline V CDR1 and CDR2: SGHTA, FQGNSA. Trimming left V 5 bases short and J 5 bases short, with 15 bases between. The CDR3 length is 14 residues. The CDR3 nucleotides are TGTGCCAGCAGCCCTCATCTGGGGTTAACTGAAGCTTTCTTT. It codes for CASSPHLGLTEAFF.

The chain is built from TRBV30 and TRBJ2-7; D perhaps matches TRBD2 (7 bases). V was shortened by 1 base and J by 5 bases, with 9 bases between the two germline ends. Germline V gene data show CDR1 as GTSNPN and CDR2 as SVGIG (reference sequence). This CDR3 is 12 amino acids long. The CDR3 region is CAWSGGGHEQYF. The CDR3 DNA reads TGTGCCTGGAGTGGGGGGGGGCACGAGCAGTACTTC.

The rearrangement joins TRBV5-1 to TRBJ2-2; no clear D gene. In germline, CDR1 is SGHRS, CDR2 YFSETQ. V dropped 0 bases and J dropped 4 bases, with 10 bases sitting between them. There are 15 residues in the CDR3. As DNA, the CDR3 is TGCGCCAGCAGCTTGGGGGCTGGCCGCACCGGGGAGCTGTTTTTT. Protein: CASSLGAGRTGELFF.

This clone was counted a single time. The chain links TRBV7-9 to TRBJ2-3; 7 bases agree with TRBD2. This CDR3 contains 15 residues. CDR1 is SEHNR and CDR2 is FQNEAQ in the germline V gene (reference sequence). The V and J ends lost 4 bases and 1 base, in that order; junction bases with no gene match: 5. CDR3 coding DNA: TGTGCCAGCAGCTCCTCGGGGGGTGGCACAGATACGCAGTATTTT. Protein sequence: CASSSSGGGTDTQYF.